The rows below give T cell receptor beta chains drawn from one sample of a study of blood T cell repertoires in COVID-19. Measured with immunoSEQ multiplex PCR; TCRdb has only the in-frame clones, and not every one. The sample contains approximately 18,000 clones, 89% of which appear only once. The sequencing input was peripheral blood. These receptors all come from a human donor in a cohort sampled during active COVID-19. Both conserved end residues are part of each CDR3. A D gene is named only where the DNA matches it firmly. Where a row states a size, it is once, few, many or the class of an expanded clone; other rows omit it.

clone_size: .
j_call: TRBJ2-2
v_call: TRBV6-5
d_call: .
cdr3_aa: CASSYSARYTGELFF
cdr3_nt: TGTGCCAGCAGTTACTCGGCTAGATACACCGGGGAGCTGTTTTTT

clone_size: .
j_call: TRBJ1-4
v_call: TRBV5-1
d_call: TRBD1
cdr3_aa: CASSRDSNEKLFF
cdr3_nt: TGCGCCAGCAGTCGGGACAGTAATGAAAAACTGTTTTTT

clone_size: .
j_call: TRBJ1-3
v_call: TRBV30
d_call: .
cdr3_aa: CAWSVSGSSGNTIYF
cdr3_nt: TGTGCCTGGAGTGTATCTGGCAGCTCTGGAAACACCATATATTTT

clone_size: .
j_call: TRBJ1-3
v_call: TRBV30
d_call: .
cdr3_aa: CAWSRSSSGNTIYF
cdr3_nt: TGTGCCTGGAGTCGTAGCAGCTCTGGAAACACCATATATTTT

clone_size: .
j_call: TRBJ2-1
v_call: TRBV7-9
d_call: .
cdr3_aa: CASSPMTGYNEQFF
cdr3_nt: TGTGCCAGCAGCCCAATGACGGGGTACAATGAGCAGTTCTTC

clone_size: .
j_call: TRBJ1-4
v_call: TRBV9
d_call: TRBD1
cdr3_aa: CASSARQGAANEKLFF
cdr3_nt: TGTGCCAGCAGCGCCCGACAGGGGGCGGCTAATGAAAAACTGTTTTTT

clone_size: .
j_call: TRBJ2-3
v_call: TRBV9
d_call: TRBD2
cdr3_aa: CASSVGTSGRTDTQYF
cdr3_nt: TGTGCCAGCAGCGTAGGGACTAGCGGACGCACAGATACGCAGTATTTT

clone_size: .
j_call: TRBJ2-7
v_call: TRBV5-1
d_call: .
cdr3_aa: CASSATQDGEQYF
cdr3_nt: TGCGCCAGCAGCGCAACACAGGACGGCGAGCAGTACTTC

clone_size: .
j_call: TRBJ1-1
v_call: TRBV7-8
d_call: .
cdr3_aa: CASSPTVGRTEAFF
cdr3_nt: TGTGCCAGCAGTCCGACAGTGGGAAGAACTGAAGCTTTCTTT

clone_size: .
j_call: TRBJ2-2
v_call: TRBV18
d_call: .
cdr3_aa: CASSRSEAGELFF
cdr3_nt: TGTGCCAGCTCACGGAGTGAGGCCGGGGAGCTGTTTTTT

clone_size: few
j_call: TRBJ1-5
v_call: TRBV15
d_call: .
cdr3_aa: CLRVGGQYHHSNQPQHF
cdr3_nt: TGTTTGAGAGTTGGAGGACAGTACCATCATAGCAATCAGCCCCAGCATTTT

clone_size: .
j_call: TRBJ1-3
v_call: TRBV5-6
d_call: .
cdr3_aa: CASKIYRHQASGNTIYF
cdr3_nt: TGTGCCAGCAAAATTTACAGGCACCAAGCCTCTGGAAACACCATATATTTT

clone_size: .
j_call: TRBJ2-3
v_call: TRBV7-3
d_call: TRBD1
cdr3_aa: CASSFDRGRTDTQYF
cdr3_nt: TGTGCCAGCAGCTTTGACAGGGGTCGCACAGATACGCAGTATTTT

clone_size: once
j_call: TRBJ1-2
v_call: TRBV27
d_call: TRBD1
cdr3_aa: CASRGTGQTYGYTF
cdr3_nt: TGTGCCAGCAGGGGGACAGGGCAGACCTATGGCTACACCTTC

clone_size: .
j_call: TRBJ2-1
v_call: TRBV19
d_call: .
cdr3_aa: CASSTFNEQFF
cdr3_nt: TGTGCCAGTAGTACCTTTAATGAGCAGTTCTTC

clone_size: .
j_call: TRBJ2-1
v_call: TRBV5-1
d_call: .
cdr3_aa: CASSLVTVNEQFF
cdr3_nt: TGCGCCAGCAGCTTGGTCACTGTCAATGAGCAGTTCTTC

clone_size: .
j_call: TRBJ2-3
v_call: TRBV3-1/TRBV3-2
d_call: TRBD2
cdr3_aa: CASRGGRPSTDTQYF
cdr3_nt: TGTGCCAGCAGAGGCGGGAGGCCAAGCACAGATACGCAGTATTTT

clone_size: .
j_call: TRBJ2-7
v_call: TRBV5-1
d_call: TRBD2
cdr3_aa: CASSLGASGSGEQYF
cdr3_nt: TGCGCCAGCAGCTTGGGGGCTAGCGGGAGTGGCGAGCAGTACTTC

clone_size: .
j_call: TRBJ1-1
v_call: TRBV27
d_call: TRBD1
cdr3_aa: CASRITGGTEAFF
cdr3_nt: TGTGCCAGCAGGATCACAGGGGGAACTGAAGCTTTCTTT

clone_size: .
j_call: TRBJ2-2
v_call: TRBV1
d_call: .
cdr3_aa: CTCALAGGGGELFF
cdr3_nt: TGCACCTGTGCCTTAGCGGGAGGTGGCGGGGAGCTGTTTTTT

clone_size: .
j_call: TRBJ1-4
v_call: TRBV7-2
d_call: .
cdr3_aa: CASRRAGRGEKLFF
cdr3_nt: TGTGCCAGCAGGAGGGCAGGACGGGGTGAAAAACTGTTTTTT

clone_size: once
j_call: TRBJ1-2
v_call: TRBV28
d_call: .
cdr3_aa: CASSLEGLAYGYTF
cdr3_nt: TGTGCCAGCAGTTTAGAGGGACTCGCCTATGGCTACACCTTC

clone_size: .
j_call: TRBJ2-2
v_call: TRBV27
d_call: .
cdr3_aa: CASSFGLGGRNTGELFF
cdr3_nt: TGTGCCAGCAGTTTCGGGTTAGGAGGGAGAAACACCGGGGAGCTGTTTTTT

clone_size: .
j_call: TRBJ2-1
v_call: TRBV6-5
d_call: TRBD2
cdr3_aa: CAVLAGLAGENEQFF
cdr3_nt: TGTGCCGTCTTGGCTGGACTAGCGGGGGAGAACGAGCAGTTCTTC

clone_size: .
j_call: TRBJ2-5
v_call: TRBV7-8
d_call: TRBD2
cdr3_aa: CASSATLAGGPQYF
cdr3_nt: TGTGCCAGCAGCGCAACACTAGCGGGGGGGCCCCAGTACTTC

clone_size: .
j_call: TRBJ1-2
v_call: TRBV2
d_call: .
cdr3_aa: CASSLGLSSLSGYTF
cdr3_nt: TGTGCCAGCAGTCTGGGCCTATCCTCCCTTTCTGGCTACACCTTC

clone_size: .
j_call: TRBJ2-7
v_call: TRBV6-6
d_call: .
cdr3_aa: CASSPRFGGYEQYF
cdr3_nt: TGTGCCAGCAGTCCTAGATTTGGTGGGTACGAGCAGTACTTC

clone_size: .
j_call: TRBJ2-7
v_call: TRBV20-1
d_call: .
cdr3_aa: CSARVQAEQYF
cdr3_nt: TGCAGTGCTAGAGTCCAGGCCGAGCAGTACTTC

clone_size: .
j_call: TRBJ1-1
v_call: TRBV5-1
d_call: TRBD1
cdr3_aa: CASRKGQGANTEAFF
cdr3_nt: TGCGCCAGCAGGAAAGGACAGGGGGCGAACACTGAAGCTTTCTTT

clone_size: .
j_call: TRBJ1-3
v_call: TRBV29-1
d_call: .
cdr3_aa: CSVGQGLGNTIYF
cdr3_nt: TGCAGCGTTGGGCAGGGGCTGGGAAACACCATATATTTT

clone_size: .
j_call: TRBJ2-5
v_call: TRBV9
d_call: TRBD1
cdr3_aa: CASSVDQGAKETQYF
cdr3_nt: TGTGCCAGCAGCGTAGATCAGGGGGCGAAGGAGACCCAGTACTTC

clone_size: .
j_call: TRBJ2-2
v_call: TRBV6-5
d_call: .
cdr3_aa: CASSWTANTGELFF
cdr3_nt: TGTGCCAGCAGCTGGACAGCGAACACCGGGGAGCTGTTTTTT

clone_size: .
j_call: TRBJ2-1
v_call: TRBV18
d_call: .
cdr3_aa: CASSPLATGGTYNEQFF
cdr3_nt: TGTGCCAGCTCACCGCTGGCTACGGGGGGCACCTACAATGAGCAGTTCTTC

clone_size: .
j_call: TRBJ1-1
v_call: TRBV5-1
d_call: TRBD1
cdr3_aa: CASSVDRDLNTEAFF
cdr3_nt: TGCGCCAGCAGCGTGGACAGGGATTTGAACACTGAAGCTTTCTTT

clone_size: .
j_call: TRBJ1-2
v_call: TRBV2
d_call: TRBD1
cdr3_aa: CASRGTGATGYTF
cdr3_nt: TGTGCCAGCAGGGGGACAGGGGCAACCGGCTACACCTTC

clone_size: .
j_call: TRBJ1-3
v_call: TRBV6-4
d_call: TRBD1
cdr3_aa: CASSKNRGSSGNTIYF
cdr3_nt: TGTGCCAGCAGCAAGAACAGGGGCAGCTCTGGAAACACCATATATTTT

clone_size: .
j_call: TRBJ2-5
v_call: TRBV12-3/TRBV12-4
d_call: TRBD2
cdr3_aa: CASKERELETQYF
cdr3_nt: TGTGCCAGCAAGGAGCGGGAGTTAGAGACCCAGTACTTC

clone_size: .
j_call: TRBJ2-7
v_call: TRBV7-3
d_call: TRBD1
cdr3_aa: CASSWDRVGEQYF
cdr3_nt: TGTGCCAGCAGCTGGGACAGGGTAGGCGAGCAGTACTTC

clone_size: .
j_call: TRBJ2-1
v_call: TRBV5-1
d_call: .
cdr3_aa: CASSFELGNEQFF
cdr3_nt: TGCGCCAGCAGCTTCGAACTAGGGAATGAGCAGTTCTTC

clone_size: .
j_call: TRBJ1-4
v_call: TRBV7-2
d_call: .
cdr3_aa: CASSVDKATNEKLFF
cdr3_nt: TGTGCCAGCAGCGTGGACAAAGCAACTAATGAAAAACTGTTTTTT

clone_size: .
j_call: TRBJ2-2
v_call: TRBV11-2
d_call: .
cdr3_aa: CASSFGLPRGGELFF
cdr3_nt: TGTGCCAGCAGCTTCGGACTCCCTCGAGGCGGGGAGCTGTTTTTT

clone_size: .
j_call: TRBJ2-7
v_call: TRBV28
d_call: .
cdr3_aa: CASSLLGPYEQYF
cdr3_nt: TGTGCCAGCAGTTTATTGGGCCCCTACGAGCAGTACTTC

clone_size: once
j_call: TRBJ2-1
v_call: TRBV7-9
d_call: .
cdr3_aa: CASSLARGSGNEQFF
cdr3_nt: TGTGCCAGCAGCTTAGCGCGGGGCAGCGGCAATGAGCAGTTCTTC

clone_size: .
j_call: TRBJ2-5
v_call: TRBV5-1
d_call: .
cdr3_aa: CASSEQETQYF
cdr3_nt: TGCGCCAGCAGCGAGCAAGAGACCCAGTACTTC